This T cell receptor (beta chain) was found in a study of shared clonotypes between healthy human individuals. Profiling relied on immunoSEQ multiplex PCR, and the TCRdb table lists in-frame clones only, not all of them. The data show more than 2 million clones, over 85% seen once. Study-level points and caveats: Depth was large, yet rarefaction showed that sorted-subset sequencing was incomplete.

About this clone: Its antigen is not identified.

V gave up 1 base and J gave up 0 bases, with 16 bases separating them. This CDR3 region has 18 residues. The V gene's germline CDR1 is SGHVS and CDR2 FNYEAQ. The receptor was derived from a man between 18 and 29 years old in good health. The chain joins TRBV7-6 to TRBJ1-3; D remains ambiguous. The sample taken for sequencing was naive CD4+ T cells sorted from blood. This sample's subset: CD45RA+ positively selected. The CDR3 sequence: CASSLVAGNSLSGNTIYF. As DNA, the CDR3 is TGTGCCAGCAGCTTAGTCGCAGGCAACTCCCTCTCTGGAAACACCATATATTTT.